This T cell receptor (beta chain) derives from a study of human T cells and chemical hapten exposure. Study details: Diphenylcyclopropenone, dosed weekly to the scalp, was given to patients throughout the approximately 25-week study.

Library preparation tagged each individual cDNA molecule with a unique molecular identifier. TCRdb called the RACE reads again in MiXCR, with one record for every CDR3 protein. The sample has fewer than 60,000 distinct CDR3 sequences, around 11% seen once. Time point of the sample: pre-sensitization, week 0. The treatment is: therapeutic diphenylcyclopropenone sensitization with weekly scalp DPC. This clonotype was seen ten or more times. The germline CDR1 and CDR2 sequences are SGHTA and FQGTGA. This CDR3 region has 16 residues. The J segment lost 1 base and the V segment lost 0 bases, leaving 5 bases of the junction unmatched.

The sequence derives from a woman aged 40 to 50 with alopecia areata. Some clones in this sample may be carry-over from other donors' samples. The chain combines TRBV7-3 with TRBJ1-1, with 7 bases matching TRBD1. This specimen was whole blood, taken in connection with sensitization to the hapten diphenylcyclopropenone (DPC). Written as DNA, the CDR3 is TGTGCCAGCAGCTTAACTGTCGACAGGGCGAACACTGAAGCTTTCTTT. It yields the protein CASSLTVDRANTEAFF.